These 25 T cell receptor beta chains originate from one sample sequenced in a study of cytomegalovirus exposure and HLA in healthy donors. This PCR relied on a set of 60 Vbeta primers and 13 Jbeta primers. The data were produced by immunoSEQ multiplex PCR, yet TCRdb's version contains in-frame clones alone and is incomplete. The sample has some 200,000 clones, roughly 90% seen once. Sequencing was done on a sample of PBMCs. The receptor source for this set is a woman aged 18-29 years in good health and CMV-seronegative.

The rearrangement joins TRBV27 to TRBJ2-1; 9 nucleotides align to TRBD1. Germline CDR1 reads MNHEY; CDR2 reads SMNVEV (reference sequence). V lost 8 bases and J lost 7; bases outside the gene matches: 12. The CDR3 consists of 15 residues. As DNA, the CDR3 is TGTGCCAGCGGATCACGGGACAGGGTTACGAATGAGCAGTTCTTC. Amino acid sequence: CASGSRDRVTNEQFF.

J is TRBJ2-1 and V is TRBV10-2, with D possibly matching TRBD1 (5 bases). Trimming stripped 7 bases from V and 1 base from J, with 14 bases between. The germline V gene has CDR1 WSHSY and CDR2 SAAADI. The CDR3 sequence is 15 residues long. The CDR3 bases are TGCGCCAGCAACCCAGACAGAGCGTCCTACAATGAGCAGTTCTTC. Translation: CASNPDRASYNEQFF.

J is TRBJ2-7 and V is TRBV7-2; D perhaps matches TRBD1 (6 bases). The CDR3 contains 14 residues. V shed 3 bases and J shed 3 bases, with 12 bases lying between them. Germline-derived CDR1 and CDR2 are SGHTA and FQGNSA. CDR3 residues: CASSFRDTYYEQYF. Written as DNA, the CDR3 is TGTGCCAGCAGCTTCCGGGACACCTACTACGAGCAGTACTTC.

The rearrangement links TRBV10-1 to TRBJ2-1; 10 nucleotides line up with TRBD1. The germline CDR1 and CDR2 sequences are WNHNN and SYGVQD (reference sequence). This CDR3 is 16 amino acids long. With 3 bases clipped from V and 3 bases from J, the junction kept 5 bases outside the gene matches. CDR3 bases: TGCGCCAGCAGTGACCCGGGGACAGGGGACTACAATGAGCAGTTCTTC. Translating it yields CASSDPGTGDYNEQFF.

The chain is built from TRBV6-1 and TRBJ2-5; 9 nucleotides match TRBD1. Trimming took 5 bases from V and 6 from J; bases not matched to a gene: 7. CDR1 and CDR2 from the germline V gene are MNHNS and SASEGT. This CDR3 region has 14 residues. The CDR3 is CASSPRQGGKTQYF. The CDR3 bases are TGTGCCAGCAGTCCCAGACAGGGGGGTAAGACCCAGTACTTC.

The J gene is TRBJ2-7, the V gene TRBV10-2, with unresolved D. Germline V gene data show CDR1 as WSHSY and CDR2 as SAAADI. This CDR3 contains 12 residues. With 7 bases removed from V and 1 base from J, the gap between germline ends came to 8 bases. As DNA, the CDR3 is TGCGCCAGCAACGACGGGTCCTACGAGCAGTACTTC. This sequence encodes CASNDGSYEQYF.

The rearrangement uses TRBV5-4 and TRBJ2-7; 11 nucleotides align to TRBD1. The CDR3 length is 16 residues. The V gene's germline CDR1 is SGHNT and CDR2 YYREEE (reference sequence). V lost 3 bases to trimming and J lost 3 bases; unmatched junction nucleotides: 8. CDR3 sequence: CASSSLRGTGGYEQYF. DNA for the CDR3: TGTGCCAGCAGCTCGCTAAGAGGGACAGGGGGCTACGAGCAGTACTTC.

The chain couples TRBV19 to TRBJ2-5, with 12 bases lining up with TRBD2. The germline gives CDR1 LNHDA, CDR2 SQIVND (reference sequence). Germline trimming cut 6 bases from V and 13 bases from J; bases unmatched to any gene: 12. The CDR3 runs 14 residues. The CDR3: CASRDSSGRALWYF. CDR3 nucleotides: TGTGCCAGTAGAGATTCTAGCGGGAGGGCCCTTTGGTACTTC. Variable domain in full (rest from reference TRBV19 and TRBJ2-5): DGGITQSPKYLFRKEGQNVTLSCEQNLNHDAMYWYRQDPGQGLRLIYYSQIVNDFQKGDIAEGYSVSREKKESFPLTVTSAQKNPTAFYLCASRDSSGRALWYFGPGTRLLVL.

CDR3 bases: TGTGCCAGCAGTGAGCTAGCGGGAGTAGACAATGAGCAGTTCTTC. Residues: CASSELAGVDNEQFF. This chain uses TRBV6-4 with TRBJ2-1, with 10 positions matching TRBD2. There are 15 residues in the CDR3. Germline CDR1 and CDR2: MRHNA and SNTAGT. Trimming cost V 3 bases and J 5 bases; bases outside gene matches: 4.

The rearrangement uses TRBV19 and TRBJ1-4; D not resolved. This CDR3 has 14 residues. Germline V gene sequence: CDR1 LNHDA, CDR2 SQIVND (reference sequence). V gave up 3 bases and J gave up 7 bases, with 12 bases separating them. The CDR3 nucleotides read TGTGCCAGTAGTATTGCGACATACGGTGAAAAACTGTTTTTT. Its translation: CASSIATYGEKLFF.

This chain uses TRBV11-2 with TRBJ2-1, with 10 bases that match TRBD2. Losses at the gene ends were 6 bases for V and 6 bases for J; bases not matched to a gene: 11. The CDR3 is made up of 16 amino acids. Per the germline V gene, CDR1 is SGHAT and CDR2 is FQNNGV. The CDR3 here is CASRGLLLAGINEQFF. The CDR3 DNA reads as TGTGCCAGCAGGGGGTTGTTACTAGCGGGGATCAATGAGCAGTTCTTC.

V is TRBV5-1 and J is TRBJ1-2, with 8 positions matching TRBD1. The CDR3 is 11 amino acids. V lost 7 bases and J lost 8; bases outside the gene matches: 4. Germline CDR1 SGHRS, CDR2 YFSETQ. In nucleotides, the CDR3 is TGCGCCAGCGGGAACAGGGGGGGCTACACCTTC. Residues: CASGNRGGYTF. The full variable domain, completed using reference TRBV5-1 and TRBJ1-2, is KAGVTQTPRYLIKTRGQQVTLSCSPISGHRSVSWYQQTPGQGLQFLFEYFSETQRNKGNFPGRFSGRQFSNSRSEMNVSTLELGDSALYLCASGNRGGYTFGSGTRLTVV.

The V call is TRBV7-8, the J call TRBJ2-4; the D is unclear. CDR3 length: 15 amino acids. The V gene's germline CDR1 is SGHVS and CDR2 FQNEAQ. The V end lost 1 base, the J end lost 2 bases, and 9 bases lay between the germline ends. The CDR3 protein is CASSLGSRTKNIQYF. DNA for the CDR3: TGTGCCAGCAGCTTAGGGAGTCGGACCAAAAACATTCAGTACTTC.

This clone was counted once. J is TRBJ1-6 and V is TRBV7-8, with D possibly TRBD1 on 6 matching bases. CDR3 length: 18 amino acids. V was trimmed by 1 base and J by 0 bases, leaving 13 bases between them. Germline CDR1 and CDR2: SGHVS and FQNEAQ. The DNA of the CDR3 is TGTGCCAGCAGCTTAGGAACAGGGCGAAGCTCCTATAATTCACCCCTCCACTTT. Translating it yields CASSLGTGRSSYNSPLHF.

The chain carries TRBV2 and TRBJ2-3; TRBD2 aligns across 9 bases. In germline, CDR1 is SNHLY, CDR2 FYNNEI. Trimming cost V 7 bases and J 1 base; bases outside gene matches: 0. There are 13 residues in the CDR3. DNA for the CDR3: TGTGCCAGCACTAGCGGGGGCACAGATACGCAGTATTTT. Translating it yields CASTSGGTDTQYF.

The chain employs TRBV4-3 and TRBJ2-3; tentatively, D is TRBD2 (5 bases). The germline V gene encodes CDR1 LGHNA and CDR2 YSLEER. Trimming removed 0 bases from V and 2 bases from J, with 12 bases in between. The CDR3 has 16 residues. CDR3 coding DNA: TGCGCCAGCAGCCAAGACCCGGACTCCGTCACAGATACGCAGTATTTT. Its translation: CASSQDPDSVTDTQYF.

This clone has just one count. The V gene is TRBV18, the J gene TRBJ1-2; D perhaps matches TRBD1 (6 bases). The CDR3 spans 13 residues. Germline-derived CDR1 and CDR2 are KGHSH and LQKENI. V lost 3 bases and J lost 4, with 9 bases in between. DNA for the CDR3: TGTGCCAGCTCACCGGACAGCACCTATGGCTACACCTTC. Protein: CASSPDSTYGYTF.

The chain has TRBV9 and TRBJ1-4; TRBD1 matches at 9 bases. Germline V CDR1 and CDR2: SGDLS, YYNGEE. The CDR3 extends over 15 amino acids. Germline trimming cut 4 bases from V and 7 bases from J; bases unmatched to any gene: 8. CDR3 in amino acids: CASSTGGAWGEKLFF. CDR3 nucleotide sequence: TGTGCCAGCAGCACAGGGGGCGCTTGGGGTGAAAAACTGTTTTTT. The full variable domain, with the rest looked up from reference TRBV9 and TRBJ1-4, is DSGVTQTPKHLITATGQRVTLRCSPRSGDLSVYWYQQSLDQGLQFLIQYYNGEERAKGNILERFSAQQFPDLHSELNLSSLELGDSALYFCASSTGGAWGEKLFFGSGTQLSVL.

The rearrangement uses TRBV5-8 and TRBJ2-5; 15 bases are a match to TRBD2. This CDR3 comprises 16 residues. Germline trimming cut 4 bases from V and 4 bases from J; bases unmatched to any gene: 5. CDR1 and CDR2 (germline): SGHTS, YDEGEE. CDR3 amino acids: CASSKGLAGGRETQYF. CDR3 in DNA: TGTGCCAGCAGCAAGGGACTAGCGGGAGGACGAGAGACCCAGTACTTC. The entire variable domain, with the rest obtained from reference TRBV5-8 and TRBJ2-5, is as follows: EAGVTQSPTHLIKTRGQQATLRCSPISGHTSVYWYQQALGLGLQFLLWYDEGEERNRGNFPPRFSGRQFPNYSSELNVNALELEDSALYLCASSKGLAGGRETQYFGPGTRLLVL.

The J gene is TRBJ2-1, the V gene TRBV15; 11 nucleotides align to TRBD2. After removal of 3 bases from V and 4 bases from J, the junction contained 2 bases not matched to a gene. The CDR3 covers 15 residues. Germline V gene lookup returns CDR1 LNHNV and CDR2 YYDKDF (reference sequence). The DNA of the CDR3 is TGTGCCACCAGCAGGGGACTAGCGGAGTACAATGAGCAGTTCTTC. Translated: CATSRGLAEYNEQFF.

The CDR3 region is CASSLGQINEQFF. Written as DNA, the CDR3 is TGTGCCAGCAGCTTAGGGCAAATCAATGAGCAGTTCTTC. This chain links TRBV7-6 with TRBJ2-1; no definite D call. CDR1 and CDR2 (germline): SGHVS, FNYEAQ. The CDR3 length is 13 residues. Trimming pared 1 base from V and 6 bases from J, leaving 7 bases between. The full variable domain, rest sourced from reference TRBV7-6 and TRBJ2-1, is GAGVSQSPRYKVTKRGQDVALRCDPISGHVSLYWYRQALGQGPEFLTYFNYEAQQDKSGLPNDRFSAERPEGSISTLTIQRTEQRDSAMYRCASSLGQINEQFFGPGTRLTVL.

CDR3 coding DNA: TGTGCCAGCTCACCACTCCAGGGGCGGGCTGAAGCTTTCTTT. Residues: CASSPLQGRAEAFF. The chain is built from TRBV18 and TRBJ1-1, with D possibly matching TRBD1 (6 bases). Per germline, CDR1 KGHSH and CDR2 LQKENI. The CDR3 has 14 residues. V was shortened by 1 base and J by 6 bases, with 12 bases between the two germline ends. The entire variable domain, with the rest obtained from reference TRBV18 and TRBJ1-1, is as follows: NAGVMQNPRHLVRRRGQEARLRCSPMKGHSHVYWYRQLPEEGLKFMVYLQKENIIDESGMPKERFSAEFPKEGPSILRIQQVVRGDSAAYFCASSPLQGRAEAFFGQGTRLTVV.

The CDR3: CATSRGETQYF. CDR3 nucleotide sequence: TGTGCCACCTCGCGGGGAGAGACGCAGTATTTT. The chain couples TRBV7-2 to TRBJ2-3; possibly TRBD2 for D (6 bases). V was shortened by 10 bases and J by 9 bases, with 14 bases between the two germline ends. From germline, CDR1 is SGHTA and CDR2 FQGNSA. The CDR3 spans 11 residues.

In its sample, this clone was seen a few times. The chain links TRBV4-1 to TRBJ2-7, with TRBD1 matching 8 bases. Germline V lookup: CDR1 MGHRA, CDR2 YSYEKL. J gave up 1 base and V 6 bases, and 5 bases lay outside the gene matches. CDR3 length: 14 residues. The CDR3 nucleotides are TGCGCCAGCAGTCGACAGGGGAGTTCCTACGAGCAGTACTTC. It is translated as CASSRQGSSYEQYF.

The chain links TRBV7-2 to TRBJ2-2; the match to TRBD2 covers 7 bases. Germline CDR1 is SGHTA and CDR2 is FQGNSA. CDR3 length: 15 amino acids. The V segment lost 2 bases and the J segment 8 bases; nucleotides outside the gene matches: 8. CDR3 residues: CASSLISREGGELFF. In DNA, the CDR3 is TGTGCCAGCAGCTTAATCTCTAGGGAGGGTGGGGAGCTGTTTTTT.